This entry describes one T cell receptor (beta chain). MiXCR was run by TCRdb on the 5' RACE reads, yielding one entry per CDR3 protein. The data show fewer than 350,000 distinct CDR3 sequences, more than 15% seen once. The record originates from a study of T-cell memory formation after mild COVID-19. Germline V gives CDR1 MNHNS, CDR2 SASEGT. With 1 base removed from V and 11 bases from J, the gap between germline ends came to 6 bases. The CDR3 has 11 residues. The receptor was isolated from a man in his late teens or twenties who had mild COVID-19 (a few samples of this study predate the infection). Cell type and time point are not known. The chain uses TRBV6-1 and TRBJ2-1; D gene unclear. Sequencing was done on a sample of PBMCs or a T cell subset sorted from them (not recorded which). CDR3 nucleotide sequence: TGTGCCAGCAGTGAAGGGCCAAAGCAGTTCTTC. It codes for CASSEGPKQFF.